The sequence of this T cell receptor beta chain was determined in a study of radiotherapy plus CTLA-4 blockade in lung cancer. Study-wide context: Patients showed objective responses in 18% of cases and disease control in 31%. Findings of the study overall: After treatment with radiotherapy plus ipilimumab, TCR clones that came from the tumor expanded in blood.

This clone was detected only a few times. Its antigen is not known. The table came from immunoSEQ multiplex PCR; TCRdb's copy has only in-frame clones and leaves some out. The sample records 100,000 or so clones, approximately 80% being singletons. Enrolled patients, whose metastatic non-small-cell lung cancer was chemo-refractory, received focal radiation plus CTLA-4 blockade with ipilimumab. Germline values: CDR1 ENHRY, CDR2 SYGVKD. This CDR3 region has 15 residues. V was pared by 2 bases and J by 4 bases, with 13 bases between. This chain uses TRBV10-3 with TRBJ2-3; no clear D. This material consisted of peripheral blood, taken from a patient treated with radiotherapy plus ipilimumab. The sequence was collected from a human donor with non-small cell lung cancer that progressed on radiotherapy plus ipilimumab. In DNA form, the CDR3 reads TGTGCCATCAGTGAGCAAGCTTTCAACGCAGATACGCAGTATTTT. Amino acids: CAISEQAFNADTQYF.